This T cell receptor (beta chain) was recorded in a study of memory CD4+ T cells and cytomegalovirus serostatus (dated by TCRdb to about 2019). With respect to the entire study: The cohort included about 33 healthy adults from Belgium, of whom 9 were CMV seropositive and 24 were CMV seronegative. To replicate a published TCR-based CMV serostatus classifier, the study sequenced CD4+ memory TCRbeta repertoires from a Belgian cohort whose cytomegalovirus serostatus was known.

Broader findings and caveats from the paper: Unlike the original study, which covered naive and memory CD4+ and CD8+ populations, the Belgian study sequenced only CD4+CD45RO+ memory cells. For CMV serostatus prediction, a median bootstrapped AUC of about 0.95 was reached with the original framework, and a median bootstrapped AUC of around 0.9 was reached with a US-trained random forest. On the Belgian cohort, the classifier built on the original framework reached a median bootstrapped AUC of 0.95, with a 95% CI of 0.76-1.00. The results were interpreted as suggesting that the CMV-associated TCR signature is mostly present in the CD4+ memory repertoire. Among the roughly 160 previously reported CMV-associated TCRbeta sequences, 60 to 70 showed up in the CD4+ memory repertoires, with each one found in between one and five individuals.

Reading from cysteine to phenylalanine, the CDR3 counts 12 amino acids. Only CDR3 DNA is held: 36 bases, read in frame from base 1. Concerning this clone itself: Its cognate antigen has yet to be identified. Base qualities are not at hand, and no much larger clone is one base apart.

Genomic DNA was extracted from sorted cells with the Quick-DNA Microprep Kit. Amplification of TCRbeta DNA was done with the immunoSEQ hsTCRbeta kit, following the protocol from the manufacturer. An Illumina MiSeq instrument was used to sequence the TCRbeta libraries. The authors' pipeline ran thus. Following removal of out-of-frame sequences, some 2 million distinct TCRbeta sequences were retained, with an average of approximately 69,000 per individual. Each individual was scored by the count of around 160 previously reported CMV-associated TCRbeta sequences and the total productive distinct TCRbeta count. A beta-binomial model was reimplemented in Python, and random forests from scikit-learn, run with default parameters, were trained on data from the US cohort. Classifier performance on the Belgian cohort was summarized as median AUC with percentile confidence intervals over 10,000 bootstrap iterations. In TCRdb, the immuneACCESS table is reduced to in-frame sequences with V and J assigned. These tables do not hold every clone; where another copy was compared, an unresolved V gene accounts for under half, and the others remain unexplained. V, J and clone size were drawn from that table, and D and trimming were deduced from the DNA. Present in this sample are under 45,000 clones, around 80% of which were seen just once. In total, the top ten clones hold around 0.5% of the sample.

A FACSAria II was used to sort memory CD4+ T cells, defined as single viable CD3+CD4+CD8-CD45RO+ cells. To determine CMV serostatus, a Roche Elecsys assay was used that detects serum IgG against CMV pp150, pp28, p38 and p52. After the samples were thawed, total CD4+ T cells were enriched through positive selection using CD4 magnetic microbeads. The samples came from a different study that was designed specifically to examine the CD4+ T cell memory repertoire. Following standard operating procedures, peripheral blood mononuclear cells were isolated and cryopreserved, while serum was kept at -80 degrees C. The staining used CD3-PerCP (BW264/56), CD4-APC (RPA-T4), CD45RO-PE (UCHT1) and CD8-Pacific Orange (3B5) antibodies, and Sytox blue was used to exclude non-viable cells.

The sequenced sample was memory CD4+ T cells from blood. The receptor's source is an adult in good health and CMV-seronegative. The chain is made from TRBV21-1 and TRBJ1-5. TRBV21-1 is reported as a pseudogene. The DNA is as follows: TGTGCCAGCAGCGCCGGGGGGGTTGCCCAGCATTTT. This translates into CASSAGGVAQHF.